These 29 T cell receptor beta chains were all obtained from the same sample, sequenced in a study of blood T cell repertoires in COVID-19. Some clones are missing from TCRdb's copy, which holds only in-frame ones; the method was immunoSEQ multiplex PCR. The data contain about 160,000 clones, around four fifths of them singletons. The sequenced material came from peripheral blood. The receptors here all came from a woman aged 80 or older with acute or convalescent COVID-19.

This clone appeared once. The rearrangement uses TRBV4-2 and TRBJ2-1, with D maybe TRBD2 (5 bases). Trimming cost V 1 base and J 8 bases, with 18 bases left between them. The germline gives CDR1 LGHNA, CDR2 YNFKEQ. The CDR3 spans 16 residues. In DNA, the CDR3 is TGTGCCAGCAGCCAAGGGCAGAGCGTATTCGGGGATGAGCAGTTCTTC. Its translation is CASSQGQSVFGDEQFF.

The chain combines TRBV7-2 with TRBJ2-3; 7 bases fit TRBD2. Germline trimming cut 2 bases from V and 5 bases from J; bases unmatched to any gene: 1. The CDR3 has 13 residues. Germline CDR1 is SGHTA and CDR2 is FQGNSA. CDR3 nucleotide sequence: TGTGCCAGCAGCTTAATAGCGGGAGATACGCAGTATTTT. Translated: CASSLIAGDTQYF.

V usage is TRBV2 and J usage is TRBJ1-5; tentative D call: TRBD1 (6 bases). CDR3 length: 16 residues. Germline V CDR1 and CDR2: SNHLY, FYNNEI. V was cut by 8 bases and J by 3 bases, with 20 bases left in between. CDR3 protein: CASAGGRGFYNQPQHF. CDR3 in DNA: TGTGCCAGCGCAGGTGGCAGGGGATTTTACAATCAGCCCCAGCATTTT.

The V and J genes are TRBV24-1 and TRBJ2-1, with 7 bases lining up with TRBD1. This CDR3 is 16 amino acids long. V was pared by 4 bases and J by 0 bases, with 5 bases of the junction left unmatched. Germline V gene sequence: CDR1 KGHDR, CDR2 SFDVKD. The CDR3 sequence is CATSDFSGGSYNEQFF. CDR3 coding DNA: TGTGCCACCAGTGACTTCTCAGGGGGCTCCTACAATGAGCAGTTCTTC.

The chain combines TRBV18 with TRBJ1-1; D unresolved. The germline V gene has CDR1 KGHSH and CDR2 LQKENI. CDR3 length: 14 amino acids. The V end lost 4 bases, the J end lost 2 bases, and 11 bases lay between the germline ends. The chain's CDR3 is CASSLQQSNTEAFF. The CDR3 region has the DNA TGTGCCAGCTCACTCCAACAGTCAAACACTGAAGCTTTCTTT.

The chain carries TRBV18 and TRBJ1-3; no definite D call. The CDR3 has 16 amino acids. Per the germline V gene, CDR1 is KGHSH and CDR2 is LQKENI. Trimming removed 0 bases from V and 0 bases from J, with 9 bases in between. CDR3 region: CASSPPSAVSGNTIYF. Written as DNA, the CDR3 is TGTGCCAGCTCACCACCTTCAGCGGTCTCTGGAAACACCATATATTTT.

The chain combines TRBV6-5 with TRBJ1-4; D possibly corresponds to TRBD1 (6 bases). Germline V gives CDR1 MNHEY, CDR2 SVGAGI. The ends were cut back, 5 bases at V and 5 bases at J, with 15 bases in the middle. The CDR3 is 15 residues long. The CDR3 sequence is CASSLTGNQNEKLFF. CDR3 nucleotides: TGTGCCAGCAGTCTCACAGGGAATCAAAATGAAAAACTGTTTTTT.

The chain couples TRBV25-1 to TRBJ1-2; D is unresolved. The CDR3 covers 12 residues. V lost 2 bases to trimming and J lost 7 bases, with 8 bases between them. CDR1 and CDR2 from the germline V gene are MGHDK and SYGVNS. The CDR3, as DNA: TGTGCCAGCAGTGAAGGGCCCCGTGGCTACACCTTC. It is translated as CASSEGPRGYTF.

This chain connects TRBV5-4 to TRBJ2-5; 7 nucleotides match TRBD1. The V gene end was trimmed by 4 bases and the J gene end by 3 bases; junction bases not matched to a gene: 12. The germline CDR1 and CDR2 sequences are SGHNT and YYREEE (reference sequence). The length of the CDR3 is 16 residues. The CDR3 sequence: CASSRAPDRVKETQYF. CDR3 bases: TGTGCCAGCAGCCGGGCGCCTGACAGGGTCAAAGAGACCCAGTACTTC.

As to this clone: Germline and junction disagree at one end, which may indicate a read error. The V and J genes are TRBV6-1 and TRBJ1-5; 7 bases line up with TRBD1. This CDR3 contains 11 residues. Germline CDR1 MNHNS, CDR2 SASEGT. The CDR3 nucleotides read TGTGCCAGCAGTGAAGTAGGACAGGCTCTGTTT. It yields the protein CASSEVGQALF.

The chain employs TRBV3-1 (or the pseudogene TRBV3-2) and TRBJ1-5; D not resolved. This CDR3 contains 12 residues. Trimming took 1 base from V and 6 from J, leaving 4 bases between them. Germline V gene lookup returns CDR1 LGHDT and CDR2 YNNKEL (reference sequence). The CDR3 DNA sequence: TGTGCCAGCAGCCAAGGTAGTCAGCCCCAGCATTTT. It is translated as CASSQGSQPQHF.

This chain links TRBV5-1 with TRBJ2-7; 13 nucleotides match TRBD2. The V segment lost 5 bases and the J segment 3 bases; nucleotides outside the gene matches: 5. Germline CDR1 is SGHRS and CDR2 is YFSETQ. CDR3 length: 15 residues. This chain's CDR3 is CASRDGLAGVYEQYF. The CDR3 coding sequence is TGCGCCAGCAGGGACGGACTAGCGGGAGTCTACGAGCAGTACTTC.

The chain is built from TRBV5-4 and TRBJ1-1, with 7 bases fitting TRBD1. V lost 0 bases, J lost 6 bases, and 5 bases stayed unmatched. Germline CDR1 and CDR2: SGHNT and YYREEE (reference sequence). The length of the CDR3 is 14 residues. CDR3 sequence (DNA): TGTGCCAGCAGCTTGGGACAGGGAATACCTGAAGCTTTCTTT. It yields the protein CASSLGQGIPEAFF. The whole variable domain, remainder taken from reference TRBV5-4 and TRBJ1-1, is ETGVTQSPTHLIKTRGQQVTLRCSSQSGHNTVSWYQQALGQGPQFIFQYYREEENGRGNFPPRFSGLQFPNYSSELNVNALELDDSALYLCASSLGQGIPEAFFGQGTRLTVV.

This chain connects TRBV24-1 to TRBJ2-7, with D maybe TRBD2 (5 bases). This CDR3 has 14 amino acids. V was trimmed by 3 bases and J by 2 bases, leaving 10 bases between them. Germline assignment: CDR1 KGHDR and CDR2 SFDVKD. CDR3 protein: CATSDTTSTYEQYF. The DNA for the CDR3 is TGTGCCACCAGTGATACAACTAGTACCTACGAGCAGTACTTC.

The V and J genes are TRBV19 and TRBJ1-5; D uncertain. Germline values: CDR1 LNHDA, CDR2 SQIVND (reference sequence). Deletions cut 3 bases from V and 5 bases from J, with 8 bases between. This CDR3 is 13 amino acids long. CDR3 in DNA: TGTGCCAGTAGTATTGACACAGATCAGCCCCAGCATTTT. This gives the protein CASSIDTDQPQHF.

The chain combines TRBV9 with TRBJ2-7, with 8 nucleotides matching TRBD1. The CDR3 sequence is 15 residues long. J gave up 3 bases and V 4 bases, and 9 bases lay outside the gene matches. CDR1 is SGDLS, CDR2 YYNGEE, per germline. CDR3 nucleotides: TGTGCCAGCAGCATCGGACAGGGCCCCCGCTACGAGCAGTACTTC. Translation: CASSIGQGPRYEQYF.

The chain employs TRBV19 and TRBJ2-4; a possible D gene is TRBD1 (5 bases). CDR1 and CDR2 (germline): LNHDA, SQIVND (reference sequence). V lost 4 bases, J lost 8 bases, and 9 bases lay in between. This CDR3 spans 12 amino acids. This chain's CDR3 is CASSKEGDIQYF. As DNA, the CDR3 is TGTGCCAGTAGTAAAGAAGGGGACATTCAGTACTTC.

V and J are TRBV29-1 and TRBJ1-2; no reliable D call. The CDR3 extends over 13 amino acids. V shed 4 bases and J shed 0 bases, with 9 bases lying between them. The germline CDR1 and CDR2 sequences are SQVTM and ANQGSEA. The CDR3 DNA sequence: TGCAGCGTTGCAGGAGGGCCTAACTATGGCTACACCTTC. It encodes CSVAGGPNYGYTF.

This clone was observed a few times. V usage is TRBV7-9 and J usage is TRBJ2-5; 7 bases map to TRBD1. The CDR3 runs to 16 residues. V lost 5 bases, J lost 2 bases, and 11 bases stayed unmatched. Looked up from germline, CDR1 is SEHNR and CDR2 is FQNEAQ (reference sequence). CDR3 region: CASSPRQGRKQETQYF. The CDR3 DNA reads TGTGCCAGCAGCCCCCGACAGGGAAGGAAGCAAGAGACCCAGTACTTC.

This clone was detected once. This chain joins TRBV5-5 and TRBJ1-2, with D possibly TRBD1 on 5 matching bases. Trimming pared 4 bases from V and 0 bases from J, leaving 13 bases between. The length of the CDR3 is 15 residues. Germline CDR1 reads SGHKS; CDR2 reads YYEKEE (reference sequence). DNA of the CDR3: TGTGCCAGCAGCCGCGGGACGTTTGCTAACTATGGCTACACCTTC. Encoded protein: CASSRGTFANYGYTF.

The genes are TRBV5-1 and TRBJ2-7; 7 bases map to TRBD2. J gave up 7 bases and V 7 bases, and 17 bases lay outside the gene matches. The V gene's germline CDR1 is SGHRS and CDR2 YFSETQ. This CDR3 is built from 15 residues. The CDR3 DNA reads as TGCGCCAGCGGTGACACGGGCGGGAGAAGGGGTGAGCAGTACTTC. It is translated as CASGDTGGRRGEQYF.

The CDR3 protein is CASNGYRLNPSYNEQFF. In nucleotides, the CDR3 is TGTGCCAGTAATGGGTATCGACTTAATCCGTCCTACAATGAGCAGTTCTTC. The chain employs TRBV19 and TRBJ2-1; D unclear. Germline CDR1 reads LNHDA; CDR2 reads SQIVND (reference sequence). Trimming removed 7 bases from V and 1 base from J, with 20 bases in between. The CDR3 runs to 17 residues.

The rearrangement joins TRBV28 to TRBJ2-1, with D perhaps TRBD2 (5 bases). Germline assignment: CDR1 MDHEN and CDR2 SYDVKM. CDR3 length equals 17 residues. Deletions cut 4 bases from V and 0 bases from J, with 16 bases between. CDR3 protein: CASSSLEGLSSYNEQFF. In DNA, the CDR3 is TGTGCCAGCAGTTCGCTTGAGGGTCTAAGCTCCTACAATGAGCAGTTCTTC.

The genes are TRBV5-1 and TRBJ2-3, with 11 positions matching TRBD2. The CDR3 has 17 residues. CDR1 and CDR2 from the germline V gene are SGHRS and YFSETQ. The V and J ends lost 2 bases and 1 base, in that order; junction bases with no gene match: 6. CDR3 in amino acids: CASSFSGRAQGTDTQYF. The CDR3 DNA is TGCGCCAGCAGCTTTAGCGGGAGGGCCCAGGGCACAGATACGCAGTATTTT.

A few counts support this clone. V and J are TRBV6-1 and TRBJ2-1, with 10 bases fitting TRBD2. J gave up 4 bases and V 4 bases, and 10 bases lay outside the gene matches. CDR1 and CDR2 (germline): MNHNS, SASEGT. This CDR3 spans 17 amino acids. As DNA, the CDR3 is TGTGCCAGCAGTGGCCTAAACCTAGCGGGAGCTTACAATGAGCAGTTCTTC. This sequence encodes CASSGLNLAGAYNEQFF.

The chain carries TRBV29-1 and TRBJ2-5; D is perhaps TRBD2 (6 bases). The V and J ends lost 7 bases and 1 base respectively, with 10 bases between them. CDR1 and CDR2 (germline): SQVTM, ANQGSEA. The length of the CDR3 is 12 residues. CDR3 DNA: TGCAGCGCCCGGGGGTTCCAAGAGACCCAGTACTTC. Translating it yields CSARGFQETQYF.

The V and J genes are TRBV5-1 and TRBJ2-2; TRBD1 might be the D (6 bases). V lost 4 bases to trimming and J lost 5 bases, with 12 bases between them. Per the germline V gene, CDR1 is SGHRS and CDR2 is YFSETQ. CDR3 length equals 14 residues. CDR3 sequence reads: CASSREQGTGELFF. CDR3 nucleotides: TGCGCCAGCAGCCGAGAACAGGGAACCGGGGAGCTGTTTTTT.

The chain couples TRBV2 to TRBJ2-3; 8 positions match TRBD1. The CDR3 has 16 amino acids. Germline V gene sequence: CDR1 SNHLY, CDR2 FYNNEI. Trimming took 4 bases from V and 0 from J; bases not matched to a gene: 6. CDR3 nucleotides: TGTGCCAGCAGTGCTGGGGACAGGTCGAGCACAGATACGCAGTATTTT. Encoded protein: CASSAGDRSSTDTQYF.

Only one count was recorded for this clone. The CDR3 reads CASSEGGNADTQYF. CDR3 DNA: TGCGCCAGCAGTGAAGGCGGGAATGCAGATACGCAGTATTTT. The V gene is TRBV10-1, the J gene TRBJ2-3, with D perhaps matching TRBD2 (6 bases). The CDR3 sequence is 14 residues long. Germline-derived CDR1 and CDR2 are WNHNN and SYGVQD (reference sequence). Deletions cut 3 bases from V and 4 bases from J, with 11 bases between.